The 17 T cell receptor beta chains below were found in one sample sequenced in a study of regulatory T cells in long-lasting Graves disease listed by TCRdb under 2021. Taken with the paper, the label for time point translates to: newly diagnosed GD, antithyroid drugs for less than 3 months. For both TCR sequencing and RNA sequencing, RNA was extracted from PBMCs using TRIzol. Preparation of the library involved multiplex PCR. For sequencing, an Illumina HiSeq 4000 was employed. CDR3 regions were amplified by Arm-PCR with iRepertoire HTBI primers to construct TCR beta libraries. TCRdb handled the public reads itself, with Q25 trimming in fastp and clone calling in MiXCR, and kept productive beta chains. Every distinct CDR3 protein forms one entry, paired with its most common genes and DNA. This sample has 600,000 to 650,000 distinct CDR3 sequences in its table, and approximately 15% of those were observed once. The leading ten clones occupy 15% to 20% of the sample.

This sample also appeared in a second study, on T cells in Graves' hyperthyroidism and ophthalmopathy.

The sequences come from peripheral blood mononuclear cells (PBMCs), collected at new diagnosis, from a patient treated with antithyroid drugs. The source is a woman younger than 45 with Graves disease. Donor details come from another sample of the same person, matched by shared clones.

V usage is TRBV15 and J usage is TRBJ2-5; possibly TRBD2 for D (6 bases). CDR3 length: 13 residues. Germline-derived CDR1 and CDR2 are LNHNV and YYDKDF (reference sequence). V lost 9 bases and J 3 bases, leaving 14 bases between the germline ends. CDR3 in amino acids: CATSLGGEETQYF. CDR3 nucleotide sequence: TGTGCCACATCCCTAGGAGGGGAAGAGACCCAGTACTTC.

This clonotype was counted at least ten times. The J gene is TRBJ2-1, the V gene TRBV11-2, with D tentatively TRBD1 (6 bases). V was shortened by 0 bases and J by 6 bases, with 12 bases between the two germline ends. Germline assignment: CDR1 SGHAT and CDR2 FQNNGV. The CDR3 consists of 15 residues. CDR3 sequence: CASSLDPSRGNEQFF. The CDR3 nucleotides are TGTGCCAGCAGCTTAGATCCTAGCAGGGGCAATGAGCAGTTCTTC. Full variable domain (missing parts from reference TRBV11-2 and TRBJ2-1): EAGVAQSPRYKIIEKRQSVAFWCNPISGHATLYWYQQILGQGPKLLIQFQNNGVVDDSQLPKDRFSAERLKGVDSTLKIQPAKLEDSAVYLCASSLDPSRGNEQFFGPGTRLTVL.

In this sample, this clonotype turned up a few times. The CDR3 here is CASSPNGPGGTEAFF. The CDR3 DNA reads TGTGCCAGCAGCCCGAACGGGCCGGGTGGCACTGAAGCTTTCTTT. The chain combines TRBV14 with TRBJ1-1; D uncertain. Germline values: CDR1 SGHDN, CDR2 FVKESK. CDR3 length: 15 amino acids. V was cut by 4 bases and J by 4 bases, with 16 bases left in between.

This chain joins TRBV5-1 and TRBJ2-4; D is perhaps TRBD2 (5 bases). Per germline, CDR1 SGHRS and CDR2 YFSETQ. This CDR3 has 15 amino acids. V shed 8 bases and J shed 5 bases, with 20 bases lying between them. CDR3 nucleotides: TGCGCCAGTTCTTTTTTAAGCGGATCTGAAAACATTCAGTACTTC. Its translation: CASSFLSGSENIQYF.

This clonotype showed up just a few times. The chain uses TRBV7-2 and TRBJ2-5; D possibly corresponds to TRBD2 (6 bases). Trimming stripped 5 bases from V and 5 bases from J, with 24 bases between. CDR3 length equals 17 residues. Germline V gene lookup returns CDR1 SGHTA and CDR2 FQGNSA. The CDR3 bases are TGTGCCAGCAGCCTCACGAGAAGTCCGGGACTGGTCGAGACCCAGTACTTC. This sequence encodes CASSLTRSPGLVETQYF.

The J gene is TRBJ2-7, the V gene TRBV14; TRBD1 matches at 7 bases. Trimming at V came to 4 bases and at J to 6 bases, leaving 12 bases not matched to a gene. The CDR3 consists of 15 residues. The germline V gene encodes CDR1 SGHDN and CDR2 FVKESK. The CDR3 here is CASSRALYQGVEQYF. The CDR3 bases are TGTGCCAGCAGCCGCGCCCTATACCAGGGGGTCGAGCAGTACTTC.

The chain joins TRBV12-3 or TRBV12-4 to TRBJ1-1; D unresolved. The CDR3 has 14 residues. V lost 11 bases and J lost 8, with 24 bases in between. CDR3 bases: TGTGCCCCAGGTGGTTCGTGGTCGGAAGAAGAAGCTTTCTTT. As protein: CAPGGSWSEEEAFF.

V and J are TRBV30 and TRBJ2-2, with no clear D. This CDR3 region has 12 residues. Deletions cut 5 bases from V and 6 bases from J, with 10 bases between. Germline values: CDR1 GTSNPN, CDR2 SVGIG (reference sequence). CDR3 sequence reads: CAWDSSPGELFF. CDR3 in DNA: TGTGCCTGGGATTCATCTCCCGGGGAGCTGTTTTTT.

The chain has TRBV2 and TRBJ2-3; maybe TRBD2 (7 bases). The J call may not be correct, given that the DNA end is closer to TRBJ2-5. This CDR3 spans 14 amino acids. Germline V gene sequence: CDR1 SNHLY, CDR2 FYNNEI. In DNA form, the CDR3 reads TGTGCCAGCAATAAGGGAGCAGGAGGGGGGGCCCAGTACTTC. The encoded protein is CASNKGAGGGAQYF.

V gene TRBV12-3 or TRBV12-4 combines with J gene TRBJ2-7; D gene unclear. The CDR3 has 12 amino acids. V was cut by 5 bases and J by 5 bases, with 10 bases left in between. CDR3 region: CASSRFTHEQYF. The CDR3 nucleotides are TGTGCCAGCAGTCGATTTACCCACGAGCAGTACTTC.

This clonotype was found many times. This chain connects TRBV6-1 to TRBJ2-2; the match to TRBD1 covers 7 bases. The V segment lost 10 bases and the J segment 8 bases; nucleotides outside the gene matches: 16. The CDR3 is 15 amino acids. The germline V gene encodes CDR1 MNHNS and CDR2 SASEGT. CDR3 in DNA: TGTGCCACCCTACCTCTTGACAGGGCCAGAGGGGAGCTGTTTTTT. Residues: CATLPLDRARGELFF.

CDR3 sequence: CASSLGGARAQHF. The CDR3, as DNA: TGTGCCAGCAGCTTAGGAGGGGCAAGGGCCCAGCATTTT. V gene TRBV7-9 combines with J gene TRBJ1-5; possible D gene TRBD1, 5 bases. Germline-derived CDR1 and CDR2 are SEHNR and FQNEAQ (reference sequence). V lost 1 base and J 11 bases, leaving 12 bases between the germline ends. The CDR3 length is 13 residues.

CDR3 bases: TGTGCCAGCAGCTCCCAGACAGGGGCTAATGAAAAACTGTTTTTT. Its protein is CASSSQTGANEKLFF. The chain combines TRBV7-2 with TRBJ1-4, with 8 bases matching TRBD1. V trimming: 4 bases; J trimming: 3 bases; junction bases outside the gene matches: 4. CDR1 SGHTA and CDR2 FQGNSA come from the germline V gene. The length of the CDR3 is 15 residues.

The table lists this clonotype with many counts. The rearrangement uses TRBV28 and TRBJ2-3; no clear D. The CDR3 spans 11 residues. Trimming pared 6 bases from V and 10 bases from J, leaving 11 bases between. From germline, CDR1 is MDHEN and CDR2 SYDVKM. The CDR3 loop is CASSTEWAQYF. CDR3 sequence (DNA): TGTGCCAGCAGCACCGAATGGGCGCAGTATTTT.

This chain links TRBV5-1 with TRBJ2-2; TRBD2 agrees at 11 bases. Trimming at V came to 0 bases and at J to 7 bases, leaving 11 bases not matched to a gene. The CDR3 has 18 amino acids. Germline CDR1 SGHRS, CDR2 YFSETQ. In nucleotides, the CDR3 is TGCGCCAGCAGCTTGGGGCCGACTAGCGGGACTTCTGGCGGGGAGCTGTTTTTT. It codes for CASSLGPTSGTSGGELFF.

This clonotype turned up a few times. This CDR3 is CATRDINNEQFF. Written as DNA, the CDR3 is TGTGCCACTCGGGACATAAACAATGAGCAGTTCTTC. V usage is TRBV19 and J usage is TRBJ2-1; tentative D call: TRBD1 (6 bases). This CDR3 has 12 amino acids. Germline CDR1 LNHDA, CDR2 SQIVND (reference sequence). The ends were cut back, 10 bases at V and 5 bases at J, with 12 bases in the middle. The variable domain in full, with the rest retrieved from reference TRBV19 and TRBJ2-1, is DGGITQSPKYLFRKEGQNVTLSCEQNLNHDAMYWYRQDPGQGLRLIYYSQIVNDFQKGDIAEGYSVSREKKESFPLTVTSAQKNPTAFYLCATRDINNEQFFGPGTRLTVL.

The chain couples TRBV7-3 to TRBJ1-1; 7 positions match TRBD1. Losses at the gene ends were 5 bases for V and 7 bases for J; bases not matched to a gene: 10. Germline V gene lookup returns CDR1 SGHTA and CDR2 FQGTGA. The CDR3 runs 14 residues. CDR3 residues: CASSPTGYSGEAFF. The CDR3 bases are TGTGCCAGCAGCCCGACAGGGTATTCGGGTGAAGCTTTCTTT.